One sample yielded the 11 T cell receptor beta chains listed below, sequenced in a study of blood T cell repertoires in COVID-19. Libraries were prepared by immunoSEQ multiplex PCR; TCRdb keeps only in-frame clonotypes and omits some of them. This table has 150,000 or so clones, roughly four fifths appearing once. Material for sequencing was peripheral blood. The receptors come from a human donor in a cohort sampled during active COVID-19.

The chain couples TRBV4-3 to TRBJ2-2; TRBD1 matches at 10 bases. After removal of 3 bases from V and 6 bases from J, the junction contained 4 bases not matched to a gene. CDR3 length: 15 residues. In germline, CDR1 is LGHNA, CDR2 YSLEER. The CDR3 protein is CASSHGDRGAGELFF. In nucleotides, the CDR3 is TGCGCCAGCAGCCATGGGGACAGGGGAGCCGGGGAGCTGTTTTTT.

This chain uses TRBV29-1 with TRBJ2-3; D gene uncertain. The germline V gene has CDR1 SQVTM and CDR2 ANQGSEA. This CDR3 spans 10 amino acids. The CDR3: CSIDMDTQYF. Written as DNA, the CDR3 is TGCAGTATTGACATGGATACGCAGTATTTT.

The J gene is TRBJ1-2, the V gene TRBV7-2, with D tentatively TRBD1 (6 bases). Trimming shortened V by 1 base and J by 4 bases, and 10 bases separated the two germline ends. The CDR3 length is 14 residues. Germline V gene lookup returns CDR1 SGHTA and CDR2 FQGNSA. In nucleotides, the CDR3 is TGTGCCAGCAGCTTAGTTGTCAGGGGCTATGGCTACACCTTC. The encoded protein is CASSLVVRGYGYTF.

The chain carries TRBV29-1 and TRBJ2-7, with TRBD1 matching 8 bases. The CDR3 is made up of 14 amino acids. Trimming cost V 7 bases and J 0 bases; bases outside gene matches: 8. The germline CDR1 and CDR2 sequences are SQVTM and ANQGSEA. The CDR3 DNA is TGCAGCGCTGGGGGACAGGAGAGCTCCTACGAGCAGTACTTC. Protein product: CSAGGQESSYEQYF.

J is TRBJ1-5 and V is TRBV28; D is unclear. CDR1 is MDHEN, CDR2 SYDVKM, per germline. The CDR3 totals 12 residues. V was clipped by 10 bases and J by 3 bases, with 10 bases between them. The CDR3 bases are TGTGCCACCCGGGTGGTCAATCAGCCCCAGCATTTT. This translates into CATRVVNQPQHF.

V and J are TRBV27 and TRBJ2-6; unclear D gene. Germline assignment: CDR1 MNHEY and CDR2 SMNVEV (reference sequence). CDR3 length: 16 residues. Trimming shortened V by 4 bases and J by 0 bases, and 10 bases separated the two germline ends. This CDR3 reads CASSSPGYSGANVLTF. The CDR3 DNA reads as TGTGCCAGCAGTTCGCCAGGATACTCTGGGGCCAACGTCCTGACTTTC.

The chain is built from TRBV4-3 and TRBJ1-1, with D maybe TRBD1 (6 bases). The CDR3 loop spans 15 amino acids. Trimming pared 1 base from V and 5 bases from J, leaving 14 bases between. CDR1 is LGHNA, CDR2 YSLEER, per germline. As DNA, the CDR3 is TGCGCCAGCAGCCAAGGTGGCAGGGGAAGGACTGAAGCTTTCTTT. Residues: CASSQGGRGRTEAFF.

This sequence joins TRBV30 and TRBJ1-1; TRBD1 might be the D (6 bases). The CDR3 loop spans 13 amino acids. The V gene lost 5 bases and the J gene lost 1 base, with 11 bases spanning the gap. Per germline, CDR1 GTSNPN and CDR2 SVGIG (reference sequence). The CDR3 DNA sequence: TGTGCCTGGTGCAGGGGTCCGAACACTGAAGCTTTCTTT. Protein sequence: CAWCRGPNTEAFF.

V gene TRBV27 combines with J gene TRBJ2-5, with a tentative D call TRBD1 (5 bases). Trimming pared 4 bases from V and 3 bases from J, leaving 18 bases between. The CDR3 loop spans 16 amino acids. Germline CDR1 MNHEY, CDR2 SMNVEV (reference sequence). The CDR3 coding sequence is TGTGCCAGCAGTTCCCTTTCGTTTGGCAGGGAAGAGACCCAGTACTTC. Encoded protein: CASSSLSFGREETQYF.

This chain uses TRBV27 with TRBJ1-2; D might be TRBD1 (6 bases). This CDR3 is built from 20 residues. Germline V gene lookup returns CDR1 MNHEY and CDR2 SMNVEV (reference sequence). The ends were cut back, 1 base at V and 6 bases at J, with 30 bases in the middle. The CDR3 loop is CASSLFFTTNGGGDLNGYTF. CDR3 DNA sequence: TGTGCCAGCAGTTTATTTTTCACCACCAACGGGGGGGGCGACCTGAATGGCTACACCTTC.

The chain links TRBV24-1 to TRBJ2-2, with TRBD1 matching over 9 bases. J was trimmed by 5 bases and V by 4 bases; bases with no gene match: 7. This CDR3 has 16 amino acids. The germline gives CDR1 KGHDR, CDR2 SFDVKD. The CDR3, as DNA: TGTGCCACCAGTGAGCACAGGGGGCAGGGGACCGGGGAGCTGTTTTTT. Protein product: CATSEHRGQGTGELFF.